Listed here is a single TCR beta chain. Losses at the gene ends were 3 bases for V and 4 bases for J; bases not matched to a gene: 3. This CDR3 contains 13 residues. Germline V lookup: CDR1 SGHDT, CDR2 YYEEEE. TCRdb's copy holds only in-frame clones and misses some; the assay was immunoSEQ multiplex PCR. In the table there are 65,000 to 85,000 clones, nearly 95% of which are singletons. The sample belongs to a study of T cell changes during pregnancy in multiple sclerosis. This chain connects TRBV5-6 to TRBJ1-2, with 7 bases identical to TRBD1. The TCR was taken from a female donor with multiple sclerosis, enrolled in a pregnancy study. The sample consisted of CD4+ T cells from peripheral blood mononuclear cells, taken after pregnancy. The CDR3 DNA reads TGTGCCAGCAGCTCGGACAGGTTCTATGGCTACACCTTC. This translates into CASSSDRFYGYTF.